This TCR beta chain originates from a study of shared clonotypes between healthy human individuals. Study outcomes and limitations: Generation probabilities of non-shared clonotypes were lower (relative to those shared by all four donors).

The sample holds one count of this clone. The antigen is not known. This sample also contains other DNA sequences that code for the same CDR3. The table came from immunoSEQ multiplex PCR; TCRdb's copy has only in-frame clones and leaves some out. The table has 2.3 million or so clones, more than 85% seen once. CDR1 is MNHEY, CDR2 SVGAGI, per germline. The CDR3 is made up of 15 amino acids. The V end was cut by 3 bases, the J end by 0 bases, with 10 bases between. Sequencing was carried out using naive CD4+ T cells from PBMCs. Documented subset: CD45RA+ positively selected. The sequence came from a man in his late teens or twenties in good health. Some clones in this sample may be carry-over from other donors' samples. V is TRBV6-5 and J is TRBJ2-3; the D gene is possibly TRBD1 (5 bases). CDR3 protein: CASSYRGGSTDTQYF. Written as DNA, the CDR3 is TGTGCCAGCAGTTATAGGGGTGGGAGCACAGATACGCAGTATTTT.